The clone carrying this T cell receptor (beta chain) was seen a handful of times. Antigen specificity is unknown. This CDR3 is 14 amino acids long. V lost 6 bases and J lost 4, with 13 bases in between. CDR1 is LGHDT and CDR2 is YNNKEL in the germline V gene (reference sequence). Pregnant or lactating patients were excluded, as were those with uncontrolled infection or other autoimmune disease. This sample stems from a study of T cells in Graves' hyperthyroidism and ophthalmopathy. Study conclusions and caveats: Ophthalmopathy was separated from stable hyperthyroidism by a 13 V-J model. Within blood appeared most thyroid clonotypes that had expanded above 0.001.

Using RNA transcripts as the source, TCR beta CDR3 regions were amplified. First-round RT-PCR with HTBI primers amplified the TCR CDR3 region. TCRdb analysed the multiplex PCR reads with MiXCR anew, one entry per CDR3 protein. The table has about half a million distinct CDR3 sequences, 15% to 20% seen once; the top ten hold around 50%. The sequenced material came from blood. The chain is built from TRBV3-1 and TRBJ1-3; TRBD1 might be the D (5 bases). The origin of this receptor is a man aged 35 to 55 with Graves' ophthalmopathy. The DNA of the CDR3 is TGTGCCAGCAGTTTCCCGACAGCAGGAAACACCATATATTTT. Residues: CASSFPTAGNTIYF.